This is a list of T cell receptor beta chains from one sample in a study of blood T cell repertoires in COVID-19. Profiled with immunoSEQ multiplex PCR; TCRdb holds only in-frame clones, not every one. Of some 320,000 clones listed, about 91% are singletons. The sequenced sample consisted of peripheral blood. The receptors derive from a woman under 40 who had recovered from COVID-19. Each CDR3 is given with its conserved first and last residue. A D gene is named only where the DNA matches it firmly.

TRBJ2-5	TRBD2	15	TRBV29-1	CSVPSASGAQETQYF	TGCAGCGTCCCGTCGGCTAGCGGGGCCCAAGAGACCCAGTACTTC
TRBJ2-3	.	14	TRBV29-1	CTVAGYLSTDTQYF	TGCACCGTGGCCGGGTACCTCAGCACAGATACGCAGTATTTT
TRBJ2-3	.	13	TRBV5-4	CASSGPTSNTQYF	TGTGCCAGCAGCGGGCCCACTAGCAATACGCAGTATTTT
TRBJ1-2	.	17	TRBV4-3	CASSRKGGGGSYYGYTF	TGCGCCAGCAGCCGGAAAGGGGGTGGGGGCTCATACTATGGCTACACCTTC
TRBJ2-5	TRBD1	18	TRBV7-2	CASSKRSPGQGIQETQYF	TGTGCCAGCAGCAAGCGATCACCGGGACAGGGGATCCAAGAGACCCAGTACTTC
TRBJ1-4	.	14	TRBV7-2	CASSLYETDEKLFF	TGTGCCAGCAGCTTATACGAAACTGATGAAAAACTGTTTTTT
TRBJ2-1	TRBD1	15	TRBV27	CASSPGTGGYNEQFF	TGTGCCAGCAGTCCCGGGACAGGGGGCTACAATGAGCAGTTCTTC
TRBJ1-1	TRBD1	16	TRBV6-5	CASSYRGQGVNTEAFF	TGTGCCAGCAGTTACCGGGGGCAGGGGGTGAACACTGAAGCTTTCTTT
TRBJ2-3	.	15	TRBV5-1	CASSLASGFTDTQYF	TGCGCCAGCAGCTTGGCCAGCGGATTCACAGATACGCAGTATTTT
TRBJ1-1	.	14	TRBV5-6	CASSFGGRDTEAFF	TGTGCCAGCAGCTTCGGGGGGCGCGACACTGAAGCTTTCTTT
TRBJ1-6	TRBD1	12	TRBV27	CASSSHRGSLHF	TGTGCCAGCAGTTCCCACAGGGGGTCCCTCCACTTT
TRBJ2-1	TRBD1	13	TRBV6-5	CASRAGGYNEQFF	TGTGCCAGCAGGGCAGGGGGCTACAATGAGCAGTTCTTC